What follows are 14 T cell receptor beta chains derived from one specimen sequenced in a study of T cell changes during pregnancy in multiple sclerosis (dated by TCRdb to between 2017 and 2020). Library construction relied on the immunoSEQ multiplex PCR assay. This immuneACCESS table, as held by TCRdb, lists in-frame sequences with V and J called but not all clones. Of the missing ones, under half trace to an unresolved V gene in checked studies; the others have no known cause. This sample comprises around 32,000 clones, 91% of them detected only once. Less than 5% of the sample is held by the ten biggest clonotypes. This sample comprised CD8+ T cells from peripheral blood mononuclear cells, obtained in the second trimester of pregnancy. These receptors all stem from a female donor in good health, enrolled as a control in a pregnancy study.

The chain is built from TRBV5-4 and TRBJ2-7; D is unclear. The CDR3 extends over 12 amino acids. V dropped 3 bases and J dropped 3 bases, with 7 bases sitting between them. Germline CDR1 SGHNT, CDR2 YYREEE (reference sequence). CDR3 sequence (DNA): TGTGCCAGCAGCTCAACCTACTACGAGCAGTACTTC. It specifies CASSSTYYEQYF.

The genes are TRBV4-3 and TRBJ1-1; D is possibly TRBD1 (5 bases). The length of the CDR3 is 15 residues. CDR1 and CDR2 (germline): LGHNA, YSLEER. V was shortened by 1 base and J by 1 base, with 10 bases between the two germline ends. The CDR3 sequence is CASSQVFGGNTEAFF. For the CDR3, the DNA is TGCGCCAGCAGCCAAGTCTTCGGGGGGAACACTGAAGCTTTCTTT.

For the CDR3, the DNA is TGTGCCAGCAGCCCCGTGGGACAGGGAAGGAACGAGCAGTACTTC. This gives the protein CASSPVGQGRNEQYF. This sequence joins TRBV7-9 and TRBJ2-7, with 9 nucleotides matching TRBD1. Germline assignment: CDR1 SEHNR and CDR2 FQNEAQ (reference sequence). This CDR3 region has 15 residues. The ends lost 5 bases at V and 5 bases at J; junction bases unmatched: 10.

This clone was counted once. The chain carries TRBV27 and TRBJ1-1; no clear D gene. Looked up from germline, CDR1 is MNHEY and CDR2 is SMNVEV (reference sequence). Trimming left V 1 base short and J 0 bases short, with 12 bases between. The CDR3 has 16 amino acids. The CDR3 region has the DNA TGTGCCAGCAGTTTATTTGGGCAGAGCTTGAACACTGAAGCTTTCTTT. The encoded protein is CASSLFGQSLNTEAFF.

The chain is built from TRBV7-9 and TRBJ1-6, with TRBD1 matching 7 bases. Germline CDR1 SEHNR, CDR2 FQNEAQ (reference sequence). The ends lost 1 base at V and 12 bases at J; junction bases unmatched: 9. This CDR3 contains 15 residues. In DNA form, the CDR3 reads TGTGCCAGCAGCTTAGGCATGACACACAGGGGACCCCTCCACTTT. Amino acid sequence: CASSLGMTHRGPLHF.

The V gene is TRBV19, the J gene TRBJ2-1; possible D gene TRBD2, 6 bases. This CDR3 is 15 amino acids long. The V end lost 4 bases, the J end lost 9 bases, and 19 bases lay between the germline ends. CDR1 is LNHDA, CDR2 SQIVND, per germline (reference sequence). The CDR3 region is CASSTRTIDIGEQFF. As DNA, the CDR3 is TGTGCCAGTAGTACGCGGACTATTGACATCGGTGAGCAGTTCTTC. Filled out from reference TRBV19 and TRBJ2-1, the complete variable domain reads DGGITQSPKYLFRKEGQNVTLSCEQNLNHDAMYWYRQDPGQGLRLIYYSQIVNDFQKGDIAEGYSVSREKKESFPLTVTSAQKNPTAFYLCASSTRTIDIGEQFFGPGTRLTVL.

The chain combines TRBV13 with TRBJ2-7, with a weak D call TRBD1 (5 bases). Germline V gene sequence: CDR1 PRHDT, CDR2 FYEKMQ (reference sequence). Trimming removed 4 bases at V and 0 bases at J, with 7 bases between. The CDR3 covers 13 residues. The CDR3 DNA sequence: TGTGCCAGCAGCTCGGACACCTCCTACGAGCAGTACTTC. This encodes CASSSDTSYEQYF.

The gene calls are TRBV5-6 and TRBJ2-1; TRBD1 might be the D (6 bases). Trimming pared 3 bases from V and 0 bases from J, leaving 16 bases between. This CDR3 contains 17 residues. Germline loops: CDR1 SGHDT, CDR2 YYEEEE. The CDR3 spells CASSSPPTGRSYNEQFF. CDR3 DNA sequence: TGTGCCAGCAGCTCGCCCCCGACAGGTCGCTCCTACAATGAGCAGTTCTTC.

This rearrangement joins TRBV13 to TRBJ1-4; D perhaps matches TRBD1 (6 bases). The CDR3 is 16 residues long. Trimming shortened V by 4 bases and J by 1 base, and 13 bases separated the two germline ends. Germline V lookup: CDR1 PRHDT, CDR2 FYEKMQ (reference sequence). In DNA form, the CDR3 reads TGTGCCAGCAGCTCGACCCCCAGGGGAACTAATGAAAAACTGTTTTTT. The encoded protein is CASSSTPRGTNEKLFF.

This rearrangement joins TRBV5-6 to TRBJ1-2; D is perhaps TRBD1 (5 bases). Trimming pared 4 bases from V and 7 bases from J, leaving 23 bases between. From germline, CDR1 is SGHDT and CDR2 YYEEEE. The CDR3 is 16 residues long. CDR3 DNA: TGTGCCAGCAGCGGACCGACGGGGCAGGGACTCGGTGGCTACACCTTC. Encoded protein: CASSGPTGQGLGGYTF.

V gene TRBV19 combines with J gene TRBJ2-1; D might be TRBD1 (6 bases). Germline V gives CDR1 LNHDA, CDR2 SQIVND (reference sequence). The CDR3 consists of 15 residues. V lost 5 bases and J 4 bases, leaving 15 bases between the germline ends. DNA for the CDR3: TGTGCCAGTAGTTCTCGGACAGAGTATTACAATGAGCAGTTCTTC. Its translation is CASSSRTEYYNEQFF.

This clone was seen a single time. The CDR3 spells CATARGNTGELFF. The CDR3 nucleotides are TGTGCCACGGCAAGGGGTAACACCGGGGAGCTGTTTTTT. The chain employs TRBV9 and TRBJ2-2; possible D gene TRBD1, 5 bases. The germline gives CDR1 SGDLS, CDR2 YYNGEE. The CDR3 has 13 residues. V was cut by 9 bases and J by 2 bases, with 11 bases left in between.

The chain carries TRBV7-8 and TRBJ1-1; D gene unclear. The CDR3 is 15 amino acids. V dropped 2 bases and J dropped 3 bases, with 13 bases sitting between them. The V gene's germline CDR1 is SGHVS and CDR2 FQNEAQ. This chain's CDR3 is CASSLKRGSDTEAFF. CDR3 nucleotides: TGTGCCAGCAGCTTAAAACGGGGATCGGACACTGAAGCTTTCTTT.

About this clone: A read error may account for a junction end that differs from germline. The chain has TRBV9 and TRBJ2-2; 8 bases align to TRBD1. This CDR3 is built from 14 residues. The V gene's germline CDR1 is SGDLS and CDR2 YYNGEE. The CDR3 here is CASRVDRGTGELFF. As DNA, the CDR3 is TGTGCCAGCAGAGTAGACAGGGGCACCGGGGAGCTGTTTTTT.